These 25 T cell receptor beta chains were sequenced from one sample in a study of shared T cell receptors in the human thymus. Generated by immunoSEQ multiplex PCR, the TCRdb table keeps only in-frame clones and is missing some. Here the sample spans hundreds of thousands of clones, roughly 90% being singletons. The data also belong to a second study, concerning human thymus T cells.

The sample consisted of thymocytes. The receptors were sampled from a boy less than two years old with a congenital heart defect.

CDR3 loop: CASSRATGTGRGYTF. CDR3 nucleotides: TGTGCCAGCAGCCGGGCAACCGGGACAGGGCGCGGCTACACCTTC. This sequence joins TRBV7-9 and TRBJ1-2; 9 bases align to TRBD1. CDR3 length equals 15 residues. CDR1 is SEHNR and CDR2 is FQNEAQ in the germline V gene (reference sequence). V lost 5 bases to trimming and J lost 8 bases; unmatched junction nucleotides: 12. The full variable domain, its missing parts supplied by reference TRBV7-9 and TRBJ1-2, is DTGVSQNPRHKITKRGQNVTFRCDPISEHNRLYWYRQTLGQGPEFLTYFQNEAQLEKSRLLSDRFSAERPKGSFSTLEIQRTEQGDSAMYLCASSRATGTGRGYTFGSGTRLTVV.

V usage is TRBV4-3 and J usage is TRBJ2-5; 10 nucleotides line up with TRBD1. The V gene's germline CDR1 is LGHNA and CDR2 YSLEER. The CDR3 contains 19 residues. With 1 base clipped from V and 6 bases from J, the junction kept 17 bases outside the gene matches. As DNA, the CDR3 is TGCGCCAGCAGCCAAGCGAAGGACAGGGGGAGCGGGAGAAAAAAGACCCAGTACTTC. Translated: CASSQAKDRGSGRKKTQYF.

The J gene is TRBJ2-1, the V gene TRBV19; D is possibly TRBD2 (6 bases). V lost 5 bases, J lost 2 bases, and 13 bases lay in between. Looked up from germline, CDR1 is LNHDA and CDR2 is SQIVND (reference sequence). The CDR3 has 15 residues. CDR3 protein: CASSPSPGAYNEQFF. The CDR3 DNA sequence: TGTGCCAGTAGTCCCTCCCCGGGGGCCTACAATGAGCAGTTCTTC.

This clone is a singleton in its sample. The chain combines TRBV4-3 with TRBJ2-3; D perhaps matches TRBD1 (6 bases). Germline V gene lookup returns CDR1 LGHNA and CDR2 YSLEER. The V end was cut by 0 bases, the J end by 3 bases, with 19 bases between. This CDR3 is built from 18 residues. The CDR3 reads CASSQDTGWERGTDTQYF. The CDR3 nucleotides read TGCGCCAGCAGCCAAGATACCGGGTGGGAGAGGGGGACAGATACGCAGTATTTT.

The rearrangement links TRBV5-5 to TRBJ2-5; 7 nucleotides match TRBD2. J gave up 2 bases and V 4 bases, and 14 bases lay outside the gene matches. The CDR3 totals 17 residues. The germline V gene encodes CDR1 SGHKS and CDR2 YYEKEE (reference sequence). In DNA, the CDR3 is TGTGCCAGCAGCGTTGAGGCTAGCGGAAAACTTCAAGAGACCCAGTACTTC. Protein sequence: CASSVEASGKLQETQYF.

The rearrangement links TRBV12-5 to TRBJ2-1; 7 nucleotides line up with TRBD2. V was pared by 6 bases and J by 0 bases, with 5 bases of the junction left unmatched. The CDR3 has 15 amino acids. CDR1 and CDR2 (germline): LGHNT, FRNRAP. In DNA, the CDR3 is TGTGCTAGTGGACGCGGGGGAAGCTCCTACAATGAGCAGTTCTTC. This codes for CASGRGGSSYNEQFF.

The gene calls are TRBV19 and TRBJ1-1, with D possibly TRBD1 on 5 matching bases. V gave up 7 bases and J gave up 2 bases, with 14 bases separating them. Germline CDR1 and CDR2: LNHDA and SQIVND (reference sequence). This CDR3 region has 14 residues. CDR3 residues: CASTQSGPNTEAFF. In DNA form, the CDR3 reads TGTGCCAGTACCCAGTCAGGGCCTAACACTGAAGCTTTCTTT.

With regard to this clone: This sample includes further DNA sequences coding for the same CDR3. The chain employs TRBV19 and TRBJ1-2; 7 nucleotides align to TRBD1. J lost 4 bases, V lost 3 bases, and 5 bases had no gene match. The CDR3 runs 14 residues. CDR1 is LNHDA, CDR2 SQIVND, per germline (reference sequence). The CDR3 spells CASSIRQGTYGYTF. CDR3 nucleotide sequence: TGTGCCAGTAGTATCCGACAGGGTACCTATGGCTACACCTTC.

The V gene is TRBV9, the J gene TRBJ1-2, with 8 bases lining up with TRBD1. The CDR3 has 15 amino acids. Germline V gene data show CDR1 as SGDLS and CDR2 as YYNGEE. The V gene end was trimmed by 2 bases and the J gene end by 3 bases; junction bases not matched to a gene: 6. The CDR3 sequence is CASSVGRGRDYGYTF. CDR3 nucleotides: TGTGCCAGCAGCGTGGGCAGGGGGCGGGACTATGGCTACACCTTC.

The chain combines TRBV5-1 with TRBJ2-2; 7 nucleotides agree with TRBD1. Unmatched junction bases numbered 8, after V lost 0 bases and J lost 0 bases. Germline V gene data show CDR1 as SGHRS and CDR2 as YFSETQ. The CDR3 loop spans 18 amino acids. This chain's CDR3 is CASSLDRDRTSNTGELFF. CDR3 DNA: TGCGCCAGCAGCTTGGACCGGGACAGAACTTCGAACACCGGGGAGCTGTTTTTT.

This chain links TRBV19 with TRBJ2-1; no clear D gene. V was clipped by 1 base and J by 7 bases, with 14 bases between them. Per germline, CDR1 LNHDA and CDR2 SQIVND (reference sequence). This CDR3 has 15 residues. The CDR3 loop is CASSIVTTSRNEQFF. For the CDR3, the DNA is TGTGCCAGTAGTATAGTGACCACCTCGAGGAATGAGCAGTTCTTC.

A remark on this clone: The limits of the CDR3 on the DNA are not certain, so only TCRdb's listed CDR3 is given. This rearrangement joins TRBV21-1 to TRBJ2-1; the DNA was not compared with TRBD1, the D call given in the table. TRBV21-1 is assigned pseudogene status. The CDR3 numbers 15 amino acids, ends counted. This chain's CDR3 is CAPPLWGQGNNEQFF.

The V gene is TRBV5-5, the J gene TRBJ1-2, with D perhaps matching TRBD1 (6 bases). With 4 bases removed from V and 2 bases from J, the gap between germline ends came to 15 bases. CDR3 length equals 15 residues. Germline CDR1 reads SGHKS; CDR2 reads YYEKEE (reference sequence). In nucleotides, the CDR3 is TGTGCCAGCAGCCCGCGGGTGGGGGCCAACTATGGCTACACCTTC. The encoded protein is CASSPRVGANYGYTF.

The gene calls are TRBV28 and TRBJ2-7; TRBD1 matches at 8 bases. CDR1 is MDHEN and CDR2 is SYDVKM in the germline V gene. The CDR3 covers 15 residues. Trimming removed 2 bases from V and 2 bases from J; junction bases left unmatched: 5. For the CDR3, the DNA is TGTGCCAGCAGTTTAGGGGGACAGGATCCCTACGAGCAGTACTTC. Translation: CASSLGGQDPYEQYF.

The chain combines TRBV29-1 with TRBJ1-1; unclear D gene. V lost 6 bases and J lost 4, with 18 bases in between. Germline V gene sequence: CDR1 SQVTM, CDR2 ANQGSEA. The CDR3 is 14 amino acids. CDR3 nucleotides: TGCAGCGTGGGGTTTAGAGGGCCGGGCACTGAAGCTTTCTTT. It codes for CSVGFRGPGTEAFF.

The V and J genes are TRBV5-1 and TRBJ2-5, with 13 bases matching TRBD2. Germline loops: CDR1 SGHRS, CDR2 YFSETQ. Trimming took 4 bases from V and 7 from J; bases not matched to a gene: 7. This CDR3 is built from 15 residues. The CDR3 reads CASSVLAGGSVTQYF. DNA of the CDR3: TGCGCCAGCAGCGTACTAGCGGGAGGGTCCGTGACCCAGTACTTC.

This clone occurred a few times. J is TRBJ2-1 and V is TRBV5-4; 12 nucleotides line up with TRBD2. V dropped 4 bases and J dropped 2; count of bases not matched to a gene: 10. Germline assignment: CDR1 SGHNT and CDR2 YYREEE (reference sequence). The CDR3 loop spans 18 amino acids. Written as DNA, the CDR3 is TGTGCCAGCAGCCGGCCAACTAGCGGGAGGCAAGCCTACAATGAGCAGTTCTTC. Amino acids: CASSRPTSGRQAYNEQFF. The variable domain in full, with the rest retrieved from reference TRBV5-4 and TRBJ2-1, is ETGVTQSPTHLIKTRGQQVTLRCSSQSGHNTVSWYQQALGQGPQFIFQYYREEENGRGNFPPRFSGLQFPNYSSELNVNALELDDSALYLCASSRPTSGRQAYNEQFFGPGTRLTVL.

The chain joins TRBV7-2 to TRBJ1-1; D gene ambiguous. Trimming took off 2 bases at V and 1 base at J, with 14 bases between the two ends. The germline V gene encodes CDR1 SGHTA and CDR2 FQGNSA. The CDR3 totals 16 residues. CDR3 amino acids: CASSLPTGDENTEAFF. As DNA, the CDR3 is TGTGCCAGCAGCTTACCTACGGGAGACGAGAACACTGAAGCTTTCTTT.

The chain recombines TRBV5-1 with TRBJ2-1, with a weak D call TRBD1 (6 bases). V lost 1 base and J lost 2, with 13 bases in between. Germline V gene data show CDR1 as SGHRS and CDR2 as YFSETQ. The CDR3 spans 16 residues. The CDR3 spells CASSLFGTPPYNEQFF. In DNA, the CDR3 is TGCGCCAGCAGCTTGTTCGGGACACCCCCCTACAATGAGCAGTTCTTC.

The DNA of the CDR3 is TGCGCCAGCAGCCAAGATTCTAGCCCCCCAGAGACCCAGTACTTC. Protein: CASSQDSSPPETQYF. The J gene is TRBJ2-5, the V gene TRBV4-3; D perhaps matches TRBD2 (5 bases). CDR3 length: 15 residues. Germline values: CDR1 LGHNA, CDR2 YSLEER. V dropped 0 bases and J dropped 4 bases, with 12 bases sitting between them.

The V and J genes are TRBV11-2 and TRBJ2-5; TRBD2 agrees at 13 bases. Trimming took 0 bases from V and 11 from J; bases not matched to a gene: 12. CDR1 SGHAT and CDR2 FQNNGV come from the germline V gene. This CDR3 is built from 17 residues. This CDR3 is CASSLDGTSGMGGEQYF. The CDR3 coding sequence is TGTGCCAGCAGCTTAGATGGGACTAGCGGGATGGGTGGAGAGCAGTACTTC.

The DNA for the CDR3 is TGTGCCAGCAGTCCCCCTCCCCCTGGCGGAGACTACAATGAGCAGTTCTTC. It codes for CASSPPPPGGDYNEQFF. The chain uses TRBV27 and TRBJ2-1; D not resolved. The CDR3 extends over 17 amino acids. Germline-derived CDR1 and CDR2 are MNHEY and SMNVEV (reference sequence). Trimming stripped 5 bases from V and 3 bases from J, with 20 bases between.

V gene TRBV28 combines with J gene TRBJ1-5; 7 bases line up with TRBD1. With V trimmed by 0 bases and J by 3 bases, 14 bases remained unmatched. The CDR3 has 19 residues. Per the germline V gene, CDR1 is MDHEN and CDR2 is SYDVKM. CDR3 in amino acids: CASSLCPEGQANFNQPQHF. CDR3 sequence (DNA): TGTGCCAGCAGTTTATGCCCTGAAGGACAGGCCAATTTCAATCAGCCCCAGCATTTT.

This chain joins TRBV11-3 and TRBJ1-2; 12 positions agree with TRBD1. CDR1 SGHNT and CDR2 YENEEA come from the germline V gene. Trimming cost V 3 bases and J 4 bases; bases outside gene matches: 3. CDR3 length equals 15 residues. This chain's CDR3 is CASSLGQGAVYGYTF. The CDR3 DNA reads TGTGCCAGCAGCTTGGGACAGGGGGCTGTCTATGGCTACACCTTC.

This clone showed up just a few times. The rearrangement uses TRBV7-2 and TRBJ2-7; 8 bases align to TRBD2. V lost 1 base to trimming and J lost 2 bases; unmatched junction nucleotides: 7. Germline lookup yields CDR1 SGHTA and CDR2 FQGNSA. The CDR3 spans 16 residues. Written as DNA, the CDR3 is TGTGCCAGCAGCTTAGGTTTCCGGGAGGGCACCTACGAGCAGTACTTC. Protein product: CASSLGFREGTYEQYF.